The 6 T cell receptor beta chains below come from one sample, sequenced in a study of blood T cell repertoires in COVID-19. TCRdb keeps only in-frame clones here, not all; method: immunoSEQ multiplex PCR. Of around 46,000 clones listed, approximately 90% are singletons. The sample was peripheral blood. These receptors all come from a man aged 35 to 55 with active COVID-19.

This chain links TRBV7-9 with TRBJ2-5; tentatively, D is TRBD2 (6 bases). Germline values: CDR1 SEHNR, CDR2 FQNEAQ (reference sequence). The CDR3 totals 14 residues. Trimming removed 4 bases at V and 5 bases at J, with 14 bases between. CDR3 in DNA: TGTGCCAGCAGCTGGGGTGCAGCGGGCGAGACCCAGTACTTC. Protein: CASSWGAAGETQYF.

V and J are TRBV5-6 and TRBJ2-7; 12 bases line up with TRBD2. Germline CDR1 SGHDT, CDR2 YYEEEE. Trimming removed 4 bases from V and 4 bases from J; junction bases left unmatched: 12. The CDR3 covers 17 residues. CDR3 bases: TGTGCCAGCAGCCCCCTCGGGGAAGGACTAGCGGGGTACGAGCAGTACTTC. As protein: CASSPLGEGLAGYEQYF.

The CDR3, as DNA: TGCAGTGCTAGTGGGTCGGGAGAGGGTACGCAGTATTTT. This gives the protein CSASGSGEGTQYF. The gene calls are TRBV20-1 and TRBJ2-3; a possible D gene is TRBD2 (6 bases). The CDR3 length is 13 residues. V lost 3 bases and J lost 8, with 15 bases in between. Per germline, CDR1 DFQATT and CDR2 SNEGSKA (reference sequence).

This sequence joins TRBV4-1 and TRBJ2-2; 10 nucleotides agree with TRBD1. This CDR3 spans 18 amino acids. V lost 4 bases and J lost 4; bases outside the gene matches: 12. Germline V CDR1 and CDR2: MGHRA, YSYEKL. The CDR3 here is CASSPPRRDRGSTGELFF. The CDR3 nucleotides read TGCGCCAGCAGCCCCCCAAGGCGGGACAGGGGATCCACCGGGGAGCTGTTTTTT.

This chain connects TRBV7-3 to TRBJ2-1; TRBD2 aligns across 9 bases. Germline V gene lookup returns CDR1 SGHTA and CDR2 FQGTGA. CDR3 length: 14 amino acids. Trimming removed 6 bases from V and 2 bases from J; junction bases left unmatched: 2. CDR3 DNA sequence: TGTGCCAGCAGTCTAGCGGGGACCTACAATGAGCAGTTCTTC. This encodes CASSLAGTYNEQFF.

This chain uses TRBV12-5 with TRBJ2-3; D is perhaps TRBD2 (5 bases). Germline CDR1 is LGHNT and CDR2 is FRNRAP. The CDR3 runs to 16 residues. The germline V and J ends were trimmed by 1 base and 3 bases, with 14 bases remaining between them. The CDR3 loop is CASGLEGKRWTDTQYF. CDR3 DNA: TGTGCTAGTGGTTTGGAGGGAAAGCGGTGGACAGATACGCAGTATTTT.